This T cell receptor (beta chain) was documented in a study of cytotoxic CD8 clonotypes in ibrutinib-treated CLL. T cells were sequenced at a targeted depth of 1 in 200,000 to 1 in 1 million. Clones were read by immunoSEQ multiplex PCR, and TCRdb kept only the in-frame ones, dropping some. Of nearly 300,000 clones in the sample, 70% to 80% were seen once. As to this clone: Its antigen is unknown.

The study, taken as a whole, reports: The study found baseline clonality above age-matched healthy donors, tracking circulating CD8+ T-cell counts. Upon ibrutinib response clonality rose, and upon progression it fell back toward baseline.

This CDR3 is built from 14 residues. The TCR sequence derives from a human donor with chronic lymphocytic leukemia. This chain links TRBV21-1 with TRBJ2-7; the DNA was not used to check the table's D call, TRBD1. TRBV21-1 is a pseudogene. The sequencing used PBMCs, collected at disease progression, from a patient treated with ibrutinib. CDR3 coding DNA: TGTGCCAGCAGCAAAGGTGGCAGGGCCTACGAGCAGTACTTC. Its protein is CASSKGGRAYEQYF.